Below, 22 T cell receptor beta chains from the same sample are listed, as sequenced in a study of vaccination effects on CD4 cells after COVID-19. Before any sequencing was done, the ViraFEST assay used viral peptide pools to expand antigen-specific CD4+ T cells. Following a 10-day culture, CD4+ T cells were purified. Subjects were given two BNT162b2 or mRNA-1273 vaccine doses. The method was immunoSEQ multiplex PCR; TCRdb's version includes in-frame clones alone and lacks a portion of them. The table has 60,000 to 90,000 clones, about 80% seen once. Which antigens these TCRs recognize remains unknown. Sequenced here: CD4+ T cells from PBMCs cultured with HCoV-229E spike peptides, sampled after COVID-19 vaccination. The receptors here all came from a human donor who received a COVID-19 vaccine.

This clone was seen only a few times. This rearrangement joins TRBV2 to TRBJ1-1, with 7 bases aligning to TRBD1. CDR3 length: 14 residues. V trimming: 7 bases; J trimming: 0 bases; junction bases outside the gene matches: 5. The germline CDR1 and CDR2 sequences are SNHLY and FYNNEI. CDR3 protein: CASTVTGVNTEAFF. CDR3 nucleotide sequence: TGTGCCAGCACCGTTACAGGGGTGAACACTGAAGCTTTCTTT.

In DNA, the CDR3 is TGTGCCACCAGTGATGCAGGTCTCAATCAGCCCCAGCATTTT. Protein sequence: CATSDAGLNQPQHF. The J gene is TRBJ1-5, the V gene TRBV24-1; no definite D call. Trimming removed 3 bases at V and 3 bases at J, with 8 bases between. The CDR3 covers 14 residues. In germline, CDR1 is KGHDR, CDR2 SFDVKD.

The chain is built from TRBV10-1 and TRBJ2-3; D unresolved. The V end lost 7 bases, the J end lost 1 base, and 9 bases lay between the germline ends. CDR3 length: 13 amino acids. CDR1 is WNHNN and CDR2 is SYGVQD in the germline V gene (reference sequence). CDR3 in DNA: TGCGCCAGCATGAACCACGGCACAGATACGCAGTATTTT. Translation: CASMNHGTDTQYF.

The chain links TRBV3-1 (or the pseudogene TRBV3-2) to TRBJ2-1, with a tentative D call TRBD1 (5 bases). CDR1 is LGHDT and CDR2 is YNNKEL in the germline V gene (reference sequence). V dropped 5 bases and J dropped 7 bases, with 18 bases sitting between them. The CDR3 consists of 15 residues. The CDR3 DNA is TGTGCCAGCAGCACCCGCCAGGGATCGGAAAATGAGCAGTTCTTC. Translation gives CASSTRQGSENEQFF.

In its sample, this clone was seen a few times. This rearrangement joins TRBV19 to TRBJ2-5; 7 bases line up with TRBD2. CDR3 length: 15 residues. J gave up 5 bases and V 6 bases, and 12 bases lay outside the gene matches. CDR1 is LNHDA, CDR2 SQIVND, per germline (reference sequence). The CDR3 nucleotides read TGTGCCAGTAGCACCCCCGGACTAGGCCGGGAGACCCAGTACTTC. Its translation is CASSTPGLGRETQYF.

There are a few counts of this clone. The chain recombines TRBV24-1 with TRBJ1-1, with 9 nucleotides matching TRBD1. This CDR3 comprises 14 residues. The V gene end was trimmed by 4 bases and the J gene end by 6 bases; junction bases not matched to a gene: 5. Germline assignment: CDR1 KGHDR and CDR2 SFDVKD. The CDR3 DNA sequence: TGTGCCACCAGTGACCGAACAGGGGGCCCTGAAGCTTTCTTT. Its translation: CATSDRTGGPEAFF.

This clone was detected only once. The chain employs TRBV5-6 and TRBJ2-5, with 10 bases lining up with TRBD1. Per germline, CDR1 SGHDT and CDR2 YYEEEE. CDR3 length: 14 amino acids. V was clipped by 6 bases and J by 4 bases; unmatched bases: 6. In nucleotides, the CDR3 is TGTGCCAGCATGAGGGACAGGGGAGGAGAGACCCAGTACTTC. This codes for CASMRDRGGETQYF. Full variable domain (missing parts from reference TRBV5-6 and TRBJ2-5): DAGVTQSPTHLIKTRGQQVTLRCSPKSGHDTVSWYQQALGQGPQFIFQYYEEEERQRGNFPDRFSGHQFPNYSSELNVNALLLGDSALYLCASMRDRGGETQYFGPGTRLLVL.

The sample holds one count of this clone. V is TRBV18 and J is TRBJ1-3; maybe TRBD1 (5 bases). The CDR3 runs 15 residues. The V end was cut by 5 bases, the J end by 2 bases, with 13 bases between. The germline CDR1 and CDR2 sequences are KGHSH and LQKENI. The CDR3 here is CASSAGVTTGNTIYF. The CDR3 DNA is TGTGCCAGCTCAGCGGGGGTGACAACTGGAAACACCATATATTTT.

The chain employs TRBV15 and TRBJ1-6; D gene uncertain. This CDR3 is built from 14 residues. V shed 0 bases and J shed 5 bases, with 5 bases lying between them. Germline assignment: CDR1 LNHNV and CDR2 YYDKDF (reference sequence). As DNA, the CDR3 is TGTGCCACCAGCAGAGATCCAAATAATTCACCCCTCCACTTT. Translated, it gives CATSRDPNNSPLHF.

The chain has TRBV3-1 (or the pseudogene TRBV3-2) and TRBJ1-2, with D possibly being TRBD1 (5 bases). This CDR3 is 14 amino acids long. CDR1 LGHDT and CDR2 YNNKEL come from the germline V gene (reference sequence). The ends were cut back, 4 bases at V and 0 bases at J, with 9 bases in the middle. CDR3 residues: CASSRGLSNYGYTF. For the CDR3, the DNA is TGTGCCAGCAGCCGGGGCCTTTCTAACTATGGCTACACCTTC.

The genes are TRBV27 and TRBJ1-4, with 7 bases lining up with TRBD1. The CDR3 loop spans 14 amino acids. V trimming: 6 bases; J trimming: 8 bases; junction bases outside the gene matches: 9. CDR1 and CDR2 from the germline V gene are MNHEY and SMNVEV (reference sequence). The CDR3, as DNA: TGTGCCAGCAGACTGACAGGGTCCGGGGAAAAACTGTTTTTT. This gives the protein CASRLTGSGEKLFF.

For the CDR3, the DNA is TGTGCCAGCAGCCCTCCCCGGCAGACTAGCGAGGAAGAGACCCAGTACTTC. This encodes CASSPPRQTSEEETQYF. This chain links TRBV3-1 (or the pseudogene TRBV3-2) with TRBJ2-5; 8 bases are a match to TRBD2. CDR3 length: 17 residues. Germline V gene data show CDR1 as LGHDT and CDR2 as YNNKEL (reference sequence). V gave up 4 bases and J gave up 3 bases; unmatched junction bases: 13.

CDR3 sequence: CATRGVSGNTIYF. CDR3 bases: TGTGCCACCAGGGGAGTCTCTGGAAACACCATATATTTT. The genes are TRBV25-1 and TRBJ1-3; D possibly corresponds to TRBD1 (6 bases). CDR3 size: 13 residues. CDR1 MGHDK and CDR2 SYGVNS come from the germline V gene. V was clipped by 10 bases and J by 0 bases, with 10 bases between them. Filled out from reference TRBV25-1 and TRBJ1-3, the complete variable domain reads EADIYQTPRYLVIGTGKKITLECSQTMGHDKMYWYQQDPGMELHLIHYSYGVNSTEKGDLSSESTVSRIRTEHFPLTLESARPSHTSQYLCATRGVSGNTIYFGEGSWLTVV.

This clone appeared a single time. The genes are TRBV30 and TRBJ2-3, with 9 positions matching TRBD2. CDR3 size: 15 residues. Germline-derived CDR1 and CDR2 are GTSNPN and SVGIG (reference sequence). V lost 7 bases to trimming and J lost 2 bases; unmatched junction nucleotides: 10. The CDR3 coding sequence is TGTGCCTACACCTTAGCGGGGGCTGTCACAGATACGCAGTATTTT. Protein sequence: CAYTLAGAVTDTQYF.

A few counts support this clone. The chain joins TRBV10-1 to TRBJ2-5; the match to TRBD2 covers 8 bases. V was clipped by 3 bases and J by 1 base; unmatched bases: 4. Germline-derived CDR1 and CDR2 are WNHNN and SYGVQD (reference sequence). The CDR3 totals 15 residues. The CDR3 region has the DNA TGCGCCAGCAGTGATCAGGGGACTAGCCAAGAGACCCAGTACTTC. Translated, it gives CASSDQGTSQETQYF.

This rearrangement joins TRBV18 to TRBJ2-5; no firm D call. Germline assignment: CDR1 KGHSH and CDR2 LQKENI. This CDR3 spans 14 amino acids. V was cut by 4 bases and J by 2 bases, with 11 bases left in between. In nucleotides, the CDR3 is TGTGCCAGCTCACAAGGGCCATATCAAGAGACCCAGTACTTC. Protein: CASSQGPYQETQYF.

The rearrangement joins TRBV6-5 to TRBJ1-1; TRBD1 is a possible D gene (5 bases). The germline V gene encodes CDR1 MNHEY and CDR2 SVGAGI. Trimming removed 0 bases from V and 2 bases from J, with 13 bases in between. The CDR3 totals 16 residues. CDR3 in amino acids: CASSYSGLHINTEAFF. The CDR3 nucleotides are TGTGCCAGCAGTTACTCGGGACTCCACATAAACACTGAAGCTTTCTTT.

This chain connects TRBV24-1 to TRBJ2-2; D call uncertain. Germline CDR1 KGHDR, CDR2 SFDVKD. The V end lost 4 bases, the J end lost 1 base, and 12 bases lay between the germline ends. This CDR3 comprises 16 residues. The CDR3 region is CATSDRDNLNTGELFF. Here the CDR3 DNA reads TGTGCCACCAGTGACCGAGACAACCTGAACACCGGGGAGCTGTTTTTT.

This clone was picked up one time. The rearrangement joins TRBV5-8 to TRBJ2-1; 12 bases align to TRBD2. Germline CDR1 SGHTS, CDR2 YDEGEE. V was pared by 1 base and J by 3 bases, with 8 bases of the junction left unmatched. The length of the CDR3 is 18 residues. For the CDR3, the DNA is TGTGCCAGCAGCTTGTCCCTGACTAGCGGGGGAAACTACAATGAGCAGTTCTTC. This codes for CASSLSLTSGGNYNEQFF.

V is TRBV5-8 and J is TRBJ1-5, with 7 bases identical to TRBD1. J lost 0 bases, V lost 0 bases, and 3 bases had no gene match. This CDR3 spans 16 amino acids. CDR1 and CDR2 (germline): SGHTS, YDEGEE. As DNA, the CDR3 is TGTGCCAGCAGCTTGGGACAGGGTACTAGCAATCAGCCCCAGCATTTT. Translation gives CASSLGQGTSNQPQHF.

The chain employs TRBV19 and TRBJ2-1, with a weak D call TRBD1 (5 bases). With 2 bases removed from V and 7 bases from J, the gap between germline ends came to 9 bases. The CDR3 is made up of 13 amino acids. Per germline, CDR1 LNHDA and CDR2 SQIVND (reference sequence). In nucleotides, the CDR3 is TGTGCCAGTAGTATAAGACAGTGGAATGAGCAGTTCTTC. It yields the protein CASSIRQWNEQFF.

The chain links TRBV5-1 to TRBJ2-7; no definite D call. This CDR3 is 13 amino acids long. Germline-derived CDR1 and CDR2 are SGHRS and YFSETQ. Trimming took 0 bases from V and 2 from J, leaving 6 bases between them. The DNA of the CDR3 is TGCGCCAGCAGCTTGGCGGCGGCCTACGAGCAGTACGTC. Protein sequence: CASSLAAAYEQYV.